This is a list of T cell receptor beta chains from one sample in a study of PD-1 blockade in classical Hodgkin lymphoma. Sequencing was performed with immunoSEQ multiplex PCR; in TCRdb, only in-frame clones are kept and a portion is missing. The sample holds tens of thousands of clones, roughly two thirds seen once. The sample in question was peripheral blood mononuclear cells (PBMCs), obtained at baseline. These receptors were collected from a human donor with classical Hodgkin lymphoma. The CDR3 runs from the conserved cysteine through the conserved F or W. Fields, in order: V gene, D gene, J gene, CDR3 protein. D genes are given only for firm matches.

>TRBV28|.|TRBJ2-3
CASSRSTDTQYF
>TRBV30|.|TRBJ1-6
CAWSASRGSYNSPLHF
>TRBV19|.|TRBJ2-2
CASSTRGGGELFF
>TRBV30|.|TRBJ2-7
CAWNSGPVYEQYF
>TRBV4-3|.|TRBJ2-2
CASSQGTASNTGELFF
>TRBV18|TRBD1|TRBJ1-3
CASSPTSGTGSGNTIYF
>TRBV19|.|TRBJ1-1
CASSQMVKSEAFF
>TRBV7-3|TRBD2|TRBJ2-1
CASSLGLAGVNEQFF
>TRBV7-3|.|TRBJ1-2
CASSLSPNYGYTF
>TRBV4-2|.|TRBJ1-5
CASSFGQGTHQPQHF
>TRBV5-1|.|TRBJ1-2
CASREVGDGYTF
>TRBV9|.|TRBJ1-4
CASSFRDFNEKLFF
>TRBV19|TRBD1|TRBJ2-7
CASSRAPGQPRSYEQYF
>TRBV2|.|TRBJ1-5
CASSSVHSNQPQHF
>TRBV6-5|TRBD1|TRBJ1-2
CASSSGGNGYTF
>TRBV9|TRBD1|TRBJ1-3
CASSPSDRGPSGNTIYF
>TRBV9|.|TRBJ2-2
CASSVAGGELFF
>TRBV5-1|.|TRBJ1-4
CASRPQSTNEKLFF
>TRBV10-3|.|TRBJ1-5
CAISESGGLRPQHF
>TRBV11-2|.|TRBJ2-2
CASRQIRGSPGELFF
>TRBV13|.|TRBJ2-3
CASSPRRGLVISDTQYF
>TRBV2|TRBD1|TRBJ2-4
CASSGTGGTVGIQYF
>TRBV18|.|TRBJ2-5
CASSKYKETQYF
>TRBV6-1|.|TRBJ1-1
CASSELDARSTEAFF
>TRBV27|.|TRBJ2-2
CASSWGFATGELFF
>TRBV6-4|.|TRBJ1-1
CASKRGREFTEAFF
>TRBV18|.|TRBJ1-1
CASSRLGGNTEAFF
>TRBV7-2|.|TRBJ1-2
CASSLGGSYGYTF
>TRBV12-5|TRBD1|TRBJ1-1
CASGSGTGMNTEAFF
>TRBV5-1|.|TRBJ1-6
CASSLEGPGRRNSPLHF
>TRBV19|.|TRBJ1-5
CASRASNQPQHF
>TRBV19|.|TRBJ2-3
CASSAPVSTDTQYF
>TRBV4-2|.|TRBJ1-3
CASSQDSHSGNTIYF